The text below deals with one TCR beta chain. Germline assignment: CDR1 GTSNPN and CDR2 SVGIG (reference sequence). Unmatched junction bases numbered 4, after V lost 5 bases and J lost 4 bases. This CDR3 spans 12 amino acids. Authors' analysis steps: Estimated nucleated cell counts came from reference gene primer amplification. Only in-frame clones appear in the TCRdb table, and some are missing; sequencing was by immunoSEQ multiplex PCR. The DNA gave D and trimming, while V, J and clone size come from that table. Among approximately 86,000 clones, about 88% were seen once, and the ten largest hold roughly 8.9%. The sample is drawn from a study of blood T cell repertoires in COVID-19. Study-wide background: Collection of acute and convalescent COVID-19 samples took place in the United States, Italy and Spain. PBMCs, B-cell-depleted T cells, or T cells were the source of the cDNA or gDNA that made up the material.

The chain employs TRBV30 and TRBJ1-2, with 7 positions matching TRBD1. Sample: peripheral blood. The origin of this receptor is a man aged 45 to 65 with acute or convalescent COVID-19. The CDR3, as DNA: TGTGCCTGGGTAGGGACAGCCTATGGCTACACCTTC. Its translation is CAWVGTAYGYTF.